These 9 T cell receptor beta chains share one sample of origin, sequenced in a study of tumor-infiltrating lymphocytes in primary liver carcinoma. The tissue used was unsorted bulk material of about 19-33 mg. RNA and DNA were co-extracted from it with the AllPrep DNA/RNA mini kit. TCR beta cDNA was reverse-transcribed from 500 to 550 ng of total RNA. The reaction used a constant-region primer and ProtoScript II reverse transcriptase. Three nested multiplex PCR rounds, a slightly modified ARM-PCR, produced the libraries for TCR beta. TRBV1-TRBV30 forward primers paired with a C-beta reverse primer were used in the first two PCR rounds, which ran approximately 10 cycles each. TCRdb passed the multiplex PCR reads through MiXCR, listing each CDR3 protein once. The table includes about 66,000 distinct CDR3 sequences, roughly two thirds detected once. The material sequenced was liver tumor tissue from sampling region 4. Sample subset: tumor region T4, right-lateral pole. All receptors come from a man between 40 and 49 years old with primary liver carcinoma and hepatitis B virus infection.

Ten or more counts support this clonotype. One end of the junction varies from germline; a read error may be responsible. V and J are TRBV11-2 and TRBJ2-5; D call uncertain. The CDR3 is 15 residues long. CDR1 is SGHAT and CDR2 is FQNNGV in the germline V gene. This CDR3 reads CASSHVGLVPETQYF. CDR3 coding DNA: TGTGCCAGCAGCCACGTCGGGCTAGTCCCAGAGACCCAATACTTC.

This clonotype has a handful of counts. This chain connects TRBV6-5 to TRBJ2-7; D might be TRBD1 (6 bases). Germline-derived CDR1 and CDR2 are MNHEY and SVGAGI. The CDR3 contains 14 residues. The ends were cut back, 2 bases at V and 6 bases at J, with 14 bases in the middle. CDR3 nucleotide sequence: TGTGCCAGCAGTTACCGGCCGGGACATGGCGAGCAGTACTTC. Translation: CASSYRPGHGEQYF.

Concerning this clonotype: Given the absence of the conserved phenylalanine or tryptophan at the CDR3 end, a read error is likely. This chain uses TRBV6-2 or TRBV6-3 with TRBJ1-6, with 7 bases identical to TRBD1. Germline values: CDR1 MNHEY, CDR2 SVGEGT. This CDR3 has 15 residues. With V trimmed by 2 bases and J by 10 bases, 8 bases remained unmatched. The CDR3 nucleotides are TGTGCCAGCAGTTACCTCGGGACAGTTGACTCACCCCTCCACTTA. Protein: CASSYLGTVDSPLHL.

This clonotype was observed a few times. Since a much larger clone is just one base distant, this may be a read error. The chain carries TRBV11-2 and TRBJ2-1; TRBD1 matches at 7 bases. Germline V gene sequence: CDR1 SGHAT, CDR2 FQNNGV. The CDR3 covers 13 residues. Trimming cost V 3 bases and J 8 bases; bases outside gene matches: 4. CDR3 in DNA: TGTGCCAGCAGCTTCACAGGGGTCGATGAGCAGTTCTTC. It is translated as CASSFTGVDEQFF.

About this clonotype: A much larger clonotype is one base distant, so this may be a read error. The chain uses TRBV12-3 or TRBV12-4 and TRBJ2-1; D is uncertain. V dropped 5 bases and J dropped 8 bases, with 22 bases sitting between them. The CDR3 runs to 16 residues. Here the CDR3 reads CASSKRVNSLRDEQFF. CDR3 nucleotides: TGTGCCAGCAGTAAACGGGTCAATTCTCTCCGGGATGAGCAGTTCTTC.

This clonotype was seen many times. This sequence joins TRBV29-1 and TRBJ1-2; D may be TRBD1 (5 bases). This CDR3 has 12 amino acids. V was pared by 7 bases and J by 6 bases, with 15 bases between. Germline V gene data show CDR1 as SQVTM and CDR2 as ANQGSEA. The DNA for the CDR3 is TGCAGCGCCCCCAGGGAGGGTAATGGCTACACCTTC. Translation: CSAPREGNGYTF.

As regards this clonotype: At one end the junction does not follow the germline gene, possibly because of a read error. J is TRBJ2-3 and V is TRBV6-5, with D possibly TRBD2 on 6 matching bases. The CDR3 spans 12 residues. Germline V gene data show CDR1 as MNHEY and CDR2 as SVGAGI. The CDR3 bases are TGTGCCAGCAGTCTTAGCAGGCGGGGACTGCACTTT. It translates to CASSLSRRGLHF.

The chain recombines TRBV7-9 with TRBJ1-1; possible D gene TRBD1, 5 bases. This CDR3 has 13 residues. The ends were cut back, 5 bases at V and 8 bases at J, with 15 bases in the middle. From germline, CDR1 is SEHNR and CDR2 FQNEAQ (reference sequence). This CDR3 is CASSLGACSEAFF. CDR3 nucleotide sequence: TGTGCCAGCAGCCTAGGGGCGTGCTCCGAAGCTTTCTTT.

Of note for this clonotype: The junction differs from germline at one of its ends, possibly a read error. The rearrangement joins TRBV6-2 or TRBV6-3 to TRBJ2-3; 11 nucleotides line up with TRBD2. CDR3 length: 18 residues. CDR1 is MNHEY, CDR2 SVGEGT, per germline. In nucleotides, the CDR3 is TGTGCCAGCAGCTTCCACCAACTAGCGGGAGCGGGGGCAGATACGCAATATTTT. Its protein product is CASSFHQLAGAGADTQYF.